This T cell receptor beta chain originates from a study of cytomegalovirus exposure and HLA in healthy donors. Study conclusions and caveats: Rare sequences made up most TCRs, while some public TCRs were found in many donors. The authors enumerated over 150 TCR beta chains as linked to cytomegalovirus.

A multiplex PCR was run with 60 Vbeta primers and 13 Jbeta primers. Only in-frame clones appear in the TCRdb table, and some are missing; sequencing was by immunoSEQ multiplex PCR. The sample yields approximately 180,000 clones, about 88% seen once. Remarks on this clone: The antigen remains unidentified.

This CDR3 has 15 residues. Looked up from germline, CDR1 is LGHNA and CDR2 is YSLEER. This receptor was obtained from a woman aged 18-29 years in good health and CMV-seronegative. The sample consisted of PBMCs. The chain links TRBV4-3 to TRBJ2-5, with 9 bases aligning to TRBD2. TRBJ2-7 matches the DNA end more closely, so the J call is doubtful. The chain's CDR3 is CASSLGSSGTHEQYF. The CDR3 DNA reads as TGCGCCAGCAGCCTAGGGTCTAGCGGGACCCACGAGCAGTACTTC.